The entry below gives a single T cell receptor beta chain sequence along with its context. This likely came from a read error, as a far larger clone is one base away. The data stem from a study of regulatory T cells in long-lasting Graves disease. Regarding time point: newly diagnosed GD, antithyroid drugs for less than 3 months. From PBMCs, RNA was extracted and then used to make the TCR library. Patients all came to the study from an endocrinology department in Xi'an, China. Investigators prepared the TCR beta libraries by applying iRepertoire HTBI primers and Arm-PCR of CDR3 regions. Using its own MiXCR run on the multiplex PCR reads, TCRdb lists one record per CDR3 protein. The data hold around 500,000 distinct CDR3 sequences, with about 16% observed a single time. This same sample was also part of a study on T cells in Graves' hyperthyroidism and ophthalmopathy.

This TCR was recovered from a woman aged 40 to 65 with Graves disease. This specimen was peripheral blood mononuclear cells (PBMCs), taken at new diagnosis, from a patient treated with antithyroid drugs.

In DNA, the CDR3 is TGTGCCAGCAGTTTAAACGGGGCCTTGTATGAGCAGTACTTC. Protein product: CASSLNGALYEQYF. The chain joins TRBV27 to TRBJ2-3; D might be TRBD1 or TRBD2, each matching 5 bases. The DNA end is more similar to TRBJ2-7, so the J call may be wrong. Looked up from germline, CDR1 is MNHEY and CDR2 is SMNVEV (reference sequence). The CDR3 length is 14 residues.